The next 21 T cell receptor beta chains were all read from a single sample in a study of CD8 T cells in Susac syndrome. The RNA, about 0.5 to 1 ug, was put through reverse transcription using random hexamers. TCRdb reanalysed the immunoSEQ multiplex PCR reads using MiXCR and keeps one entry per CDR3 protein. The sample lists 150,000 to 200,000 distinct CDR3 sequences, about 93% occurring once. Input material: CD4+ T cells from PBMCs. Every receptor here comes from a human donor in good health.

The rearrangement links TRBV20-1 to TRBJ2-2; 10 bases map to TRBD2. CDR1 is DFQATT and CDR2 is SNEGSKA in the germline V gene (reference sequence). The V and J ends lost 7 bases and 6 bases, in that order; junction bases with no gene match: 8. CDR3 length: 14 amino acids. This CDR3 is CSVTGTSVSGELFF. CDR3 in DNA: TGCAGTGTTACCGGGACTAGCGTCTCCGGGGAGCTGTTTTTT.

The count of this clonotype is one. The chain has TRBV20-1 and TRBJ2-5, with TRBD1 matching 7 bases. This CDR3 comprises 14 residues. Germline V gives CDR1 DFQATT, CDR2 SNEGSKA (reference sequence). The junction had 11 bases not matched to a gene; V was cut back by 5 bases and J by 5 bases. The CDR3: CSAGKGAVGETQYF. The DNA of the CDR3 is TGCAGTGCTGGGAAGGGGGCGGTGGGTGAGACCCAGTACTTC.

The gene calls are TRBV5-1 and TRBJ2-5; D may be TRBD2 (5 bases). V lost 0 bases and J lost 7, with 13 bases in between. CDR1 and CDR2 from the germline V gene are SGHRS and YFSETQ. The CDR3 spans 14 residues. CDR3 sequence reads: CASSLASSRGTQYF. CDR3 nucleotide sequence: TGCGCCAGCAGCTTGGCGTCAAGCCGGGGGACCCAGTACTTC.

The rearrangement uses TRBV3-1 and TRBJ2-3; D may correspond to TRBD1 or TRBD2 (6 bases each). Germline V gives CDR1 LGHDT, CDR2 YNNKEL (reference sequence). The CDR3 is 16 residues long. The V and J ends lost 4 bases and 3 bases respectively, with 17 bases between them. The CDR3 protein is CASSPIEGGPTDTQYF. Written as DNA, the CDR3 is TGTGCCAGCAGCCCCATCGAGGGGGGACCAACAGATACGCAGTATTTT.

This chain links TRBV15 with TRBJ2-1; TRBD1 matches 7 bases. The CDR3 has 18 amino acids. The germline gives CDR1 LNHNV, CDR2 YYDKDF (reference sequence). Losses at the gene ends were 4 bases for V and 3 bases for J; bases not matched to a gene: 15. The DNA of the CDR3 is TGTGCCACCAGCAATGCCCTGACAGGGAATTTTATCTACAATGAGCAGTTCTTC. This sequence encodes CATSNALTGNFIYNEQFF.

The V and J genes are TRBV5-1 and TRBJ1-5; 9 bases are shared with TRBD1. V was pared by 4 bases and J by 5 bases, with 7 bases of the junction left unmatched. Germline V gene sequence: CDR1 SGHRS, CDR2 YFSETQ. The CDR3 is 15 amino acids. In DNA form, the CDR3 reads TGCGCCAGCAGCCCCGGGACAGGGACCGATCAGCCCCAGCATTTT. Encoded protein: CASSPGTGTDQPQHF.

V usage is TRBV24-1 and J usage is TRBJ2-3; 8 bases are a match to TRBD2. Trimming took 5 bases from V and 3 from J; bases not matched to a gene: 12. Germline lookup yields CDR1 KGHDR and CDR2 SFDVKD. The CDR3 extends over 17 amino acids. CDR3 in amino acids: CATSGRTSGVGTDTQYF. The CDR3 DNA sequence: TGTGCCACCAGTGGGCGTACTAGCGGTGTGGGGACAGATACGCAGTATTTT.

The CDR3 here is CASSFTGGGTGELFF. Written as DNA, the CDR3 is TGTGCCAGCAGTTTTACAGGGGGAGGTACCGGGGAGCTGTTTTTT. V usage is TRBV2 and J usage is TRBJ2-2; TRBD1 matches 8 bases. Trimming removed 5 bases from V and 5 bases from J; junction bases left unmatched: 7. The CDR3 is made up of 15 amino acids. CDR1 is SNHLY and CDR2 is FYNNEI in the germline V gene.

The CDR3 spells CASSTPGVYTEAFF. In DNA form, the CDR3 reads TGTGCCAGTAGTACTCCGGGGGTTTACACTGAAGCTTTCTTT. The chain uses TRBV19 and TRBJ1-1, with D maybe TRBD1 (5 bases). V lost 4 bases, J lost 3 bases, and 12 bases lay in between. The CDR3 loop spans 14 amino acids. Germline V gives CDR1 LNHDA, CDR2 SQIVND (reference sequence).

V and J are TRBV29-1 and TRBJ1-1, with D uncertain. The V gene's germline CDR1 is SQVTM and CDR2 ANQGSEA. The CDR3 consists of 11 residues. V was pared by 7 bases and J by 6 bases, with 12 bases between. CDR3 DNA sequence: TGCAGCGGACAACTGGTCTCTGAAGCTTTCTTT. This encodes CSGQLVSEAFF.

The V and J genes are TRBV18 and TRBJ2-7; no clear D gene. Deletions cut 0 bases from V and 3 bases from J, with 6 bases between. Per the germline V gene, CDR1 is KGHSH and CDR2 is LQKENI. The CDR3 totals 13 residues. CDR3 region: CASSPPPGYEQYF. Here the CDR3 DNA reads TGTGCCAGCTCACCACCGCCGGGCTACGAGCAGTACTTC.

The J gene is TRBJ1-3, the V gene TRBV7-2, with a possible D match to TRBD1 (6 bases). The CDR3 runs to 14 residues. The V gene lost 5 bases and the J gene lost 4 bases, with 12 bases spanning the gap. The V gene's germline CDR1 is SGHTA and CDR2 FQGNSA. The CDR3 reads CASSLVDRGNTIYF. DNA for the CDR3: TGTGCCAGCAGCCTCGTCGACAGGGGAAACACCATATATTTT. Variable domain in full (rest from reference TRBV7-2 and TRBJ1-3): GAGVSQSPSNKVTEKGKDVELRCDPISGHTALYWYRQSLGQGLEFLIYFQGNSAPDKSGLPSDRFSAERTGGSVSTLTIQRTQQEDSAVYLCASSLVDRGNTIYFGEGSWLTVV.

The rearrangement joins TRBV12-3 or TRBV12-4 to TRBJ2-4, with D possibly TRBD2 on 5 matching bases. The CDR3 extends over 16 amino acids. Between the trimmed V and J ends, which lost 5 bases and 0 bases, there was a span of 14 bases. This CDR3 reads CASSPSLSLAKNIQYF. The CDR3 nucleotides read TGTGCCAGCAGTCCTAGCCTATCACTAGCCAAAAACATTCAGTACTTC.

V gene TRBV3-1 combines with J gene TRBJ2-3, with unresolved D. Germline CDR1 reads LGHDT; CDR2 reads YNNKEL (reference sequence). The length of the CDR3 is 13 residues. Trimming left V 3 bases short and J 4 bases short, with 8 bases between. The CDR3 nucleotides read TGTGCCAGCAGCCACCGTAATGCAGATACGCAGTATTTT. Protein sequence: CASSHRNADTQYF.

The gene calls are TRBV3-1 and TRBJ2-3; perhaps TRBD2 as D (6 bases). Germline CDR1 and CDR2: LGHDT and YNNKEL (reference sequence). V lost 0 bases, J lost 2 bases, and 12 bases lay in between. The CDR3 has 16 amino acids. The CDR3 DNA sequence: TGTGCCAGCAGCCAAGAGCGGGGATATATCACAGATACGCAGTATTTT. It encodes CASSQERGYITDTQYF.

Written as DNA, the CDR3 is TGTGCCAGCAGTTTCTCCGGACAGGCGTCAGGTATTAGTCGGACCTTC. Translating gives CASSFSGQASGISRTF. This rearrangement joins TRBV12-3 or TRBV12-4 to TRBJ1-2, with 7 bases identical to TRBD1. Unmatched junction bases numbered 21, after V lost 3 bases and J lost 14 bases. The CDR3 is made up of 16 amino acids.

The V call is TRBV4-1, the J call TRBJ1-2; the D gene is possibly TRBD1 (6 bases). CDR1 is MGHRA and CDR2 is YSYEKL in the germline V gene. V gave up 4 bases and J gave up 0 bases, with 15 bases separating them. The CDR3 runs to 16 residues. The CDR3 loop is CASSPVQGDTNYGYTF. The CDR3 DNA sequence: TGCGCCAGCAGCCCGGTCCAAGGGGACACTAACTATGGCTACACCTTC.

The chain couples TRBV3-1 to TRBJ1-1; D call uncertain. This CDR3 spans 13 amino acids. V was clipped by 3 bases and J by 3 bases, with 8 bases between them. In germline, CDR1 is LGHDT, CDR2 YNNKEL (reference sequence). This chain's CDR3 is CASSHPPDTEAFF. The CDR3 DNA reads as TGTGCCAGCAGCCACCCGCCGGACACTGAAGCTTTCTTT.

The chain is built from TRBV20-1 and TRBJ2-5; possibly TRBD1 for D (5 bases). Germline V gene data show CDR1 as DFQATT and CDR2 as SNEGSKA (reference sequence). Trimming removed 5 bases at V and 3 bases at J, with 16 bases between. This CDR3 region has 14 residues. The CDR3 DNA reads TGCAGTGCTGCGACAGTTGAAATGGAAGAGACCCAGTACTTC. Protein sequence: CSAATVEMEETQYF.

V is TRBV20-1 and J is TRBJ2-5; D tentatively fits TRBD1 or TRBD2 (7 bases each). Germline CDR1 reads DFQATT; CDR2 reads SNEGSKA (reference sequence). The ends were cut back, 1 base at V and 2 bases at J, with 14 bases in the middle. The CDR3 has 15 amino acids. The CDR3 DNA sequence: TGCAGTGCTAGAGCCCCAGGGGGAGGGCAAGAGACCCAGTACTTC. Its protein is CSARAPGGGQETQYF.

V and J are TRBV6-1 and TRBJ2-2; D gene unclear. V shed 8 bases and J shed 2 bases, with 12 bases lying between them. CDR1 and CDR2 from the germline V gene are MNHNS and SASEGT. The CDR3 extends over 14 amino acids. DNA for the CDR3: TGTGCCAGCGTGACAACCCGAAACACCGGGGAGCTGTTTTTT. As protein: CASVTTRNTGELFF.